This TCR beta chain appears in the sequencing data of a study of cytomegalovirus exposure and HLA in healthy donors. Study-level findings and limits: Previous analysis showed most TCR beta V segments were productive about 90% or about 30% of the time. A later examination showed that TCR association rates differed by HLA locus, with DRB1 most and HLA-C fewest.

With respect to this clone: What it recognizes is unknown.

In the PCR, 60 Vbeta and 13 Jbeta primers were used. Some clones are missing from TCRdb's copy, which holds only in-frame ones; the method was immunoSEQ multiplex PCR. The repertoire includes about 130,000 clones, roughly 70% of them detected once, and roughly 2.1% sits in the top ten. This CDR3 has 16 amino acids. V shed 4 bases and J shed 0 bases, with 15 bases lying between them. The germline gives CDR1 MDHEN, CDR2 SYDVKM. Sequencing was done on a sample of PBMCs. This chain joins TRBV28 and TRBJ1-1; D perhaps matches TRBD1 (6 bases). The source of this sequence is a woman aged 40 to 49 in good health and CMV-seropositive. The CDR3 nucleotides read TGTGCCAGCAGTTCTCTCGACAGGTTGGTGAACACTGAAGCTTTCTTT. Its protein product is CASSSLDRLVNTEAFF.